These 20 T cell receptor beta chains came from one sample sequenced in a study of spatial heterogeneity in lung cancer. Broader study findings: It was found that expanded intratumoral alpha and beta TCR counts tracked tumor mutation counts.

What these receptors recognize is not known. Time point here: sample taken at primary tumor resection. TCRdb reanalysed the 5' RACE reads using MiXCR and keeps one entry per CDR3 protein. The sample yields around 9,700 distinct CDR3 sequences, roughly 7.9% seen once. Sequenced here: lung tumor tissue, sampled at surgery. These receptors came from a female donor with early-stage non-small cell lung cancer.

This clonotype was found many times. This sequence joins TRBV11-1 and TRBJ2-5; 13 bases line up with TRBD2. Germline V gives CDR1 SGHAT, CDR2 FQDESV (reference sequence). With 5 bases clipped from V and 4 bases from J, the junction kept 10 bases outside the gene matches. This CDR3 contains 17 residues. Written as DNA, the CDR3 is TGTGCCAGCAGCACCAGACCGGGACTAGCGGGACGAGAGACCCAGTACTTC. Translating gives CASSTRPGLAGRETQYF.

This clonotype was seen only a few times. V gene TRBV7-2 combines with J gene TRBJ2-7; D not certain. The ends were cut back, 5 bases at V and 2 bases at J, with 16 bases in the middle. The CDR3 spans 15 residues. Germline V gene lookup returns CDR1 SGHTA and CDR2 FQGNSA. In DNA, the CDR3 is TGTGCCAGCAGCCTAAGGGCAGGACCGCCCTACGAGCAGTACTTC. It is translated as CASSLRAGPPYEQYF.

This clonotype was detected ten times or more. The chain links TRBV6-5 to TRBJ2-7; D may match TRBD1 or TRBD2 (6 bases each). Trimming removed 2 bases at V and 1 base at J, with 12 bases between. Germline V gene lookup returns CDR1 MNHEY and CDR2 SVGAGI. CDR3 length equals 15 residues. The CDR3 DNA follows: TGTGCCAGCAGTTACGGGGGGCCACCATCCTACGAGCAGTACTTC. Translation gives CASSYGGPPSYEQYF.

The rearrangement links TRBV20-1 to TRBJ2-1; 10 bases align to TRBD2. This CDR3 has 15 amino acids. J gave up 7 bases and V 4 bases, and 10 bases lay outside the gene matches. Germline loops: CDR1 DFQATT, CDR2 SNEGSKA (reference sequence). CDR3 coding DNA: TGCAGTGCTACCCAACTAGCGGGGTCTCATAATGAGCAGTTCTTC. It encodes CSATQLAGSHNEQFF.

This clonotype was recorded many times. The V call is TRBV2, the J call TRBJ1-5, with 8 nucleotides matching TRBD1. This CDR3 is built from 14 residues. V lost 6 bases to trimming and J lost 7 bases; unmatched junction nucleotides: 8. Germline V CDR1 and CDR2: SNHLY, FYNNEI. The CDR3 nucleotides are TGTGCCAGCAGCCCCCAGGGGGCGGACCAGCCCCAGCATTTT. Its protein product is CASSPQGADQPQHF.

Ten or more counts support this clonotype. The rearrangement links TRBV19 to TRBJ1-1; a weak D match, TRBD1 (6 bases). CDR3 length: 17 amino acids. CDR1 and CDR2 (germline): LNHDA, SQIVND (reference sequence). V lost 8 bases and J lost 0, with 22 bases in between. This chain's CDR3 is CASCADRNRDMNTEAFF. CDR3 in DNA: TGTGCCAGTTGCGCCGACCGTAACAGGGATATGAACACTGAAGCTTTCTTT. Drawing the rest from reference TRBV19 and TRBJ1-1, the complete variable domain is DGGITQSPKYLFRKEGQNVTLSCEQNLNHDAMYWYRQDPGQGLRLIYYSQIVNDFQKGDIAEGYSVSREKKESFPLTVTSAQKNPTAFYLCASCADRNRDMNTEAFFGQGTRLTVV.

This clonotype was detected ten times or more. In nucleotides, the CDR3 is TGTGCCTGTCGTCGACAGAGCTCCTACAATGAGCAGTTCTTC. Encoded protein: CACRRQSSYNEQFF. The rearrangement links TRBV30 to TRBJ2-1, with D perhaps matching TRBD1 (5 bases). The length of the CDR3 is 14 residues. CDR1 and CDR2 (germline): GTSNPN, SVGIG (reference sequence). Trimming removed 6 bases from V and 0 bases from J, with 12 bases in between.

Judged by abundance, this clonotype is large. The V call is TRBV28, the J call TRBJ2-6; D unclear. V was clipped by 5 bases and J by 0 bases, with 5 bases between them. The CDR3 spans 14 residues. Looked up from germline, CDR1 is MDHEN and CDR2 is SYDVKM. The DNA of the CDR3 is TGTGCCAGCAGTAGGCTCTCTGGGGCCAACGTCCTGACTTTC. It is translated as CASSRLSGANVLTF.

This clonotype was picked up many times. The rearrangement links TRBV20-1 to TRBJ1-2; TRBD1 matches at 8 bases. Germline V gives CDR1 DFQATT, CDR2 SNEGSKA (reference sequence). V was clipped by 5 bases and J by 4 bases; unmatched bases: 6. This CDR3 is 13 amino acids long. The CDR3 reads CSAGRGTGYGYTF. CDR3 DNA sequence: TGCAGTGCTGGGCGCGGGACAGGCTATGGCTACACCTTC.

The sample holds many counts of this clonotype. The chain has TRBV28 and TRBJ2-5; D gene unclear. Germline values: CDR1 MDHEN, CDR2 SYDVKM. The V end was cut by 8 bases, the J end by 2 bases, with 6 bases between. The CDR3 covers 11 residues. CDR3 protein: CASQGQETQYF. As DNA, the CDR3 is TGTGCCAGCCAAGGACAAGAGACCCAGTACTTC.

This clonotype was found many times. The V and J genes are TRBV7-2 and TRBJ2-3, with D possibly matching TRBD2 (5 bases). Germline V lookup: CDR1 SGHTA, CDR2 FQGNSA. CDR3 length: 14 residues. Trimming removed 1 base at V and 4 bases at J, with 9 bases between. The CDR3 loop reads CASSLGGSADTQYF. CDR3 DNA: TGTGCCAGCAGCTTAGGAGGGAGCGCAGATACGCAGTATTTT. The full variable domain, with the rest looked up from reference TRBV7-2 and TRBJ2-3, is GAGVSQSPSNKVTEKGKDVELRCDPISGHTALYWYRQSLGQGLEFLIYFQGNSAPDKSGLPSDRFSAERTGGSVSTLTIQRTQQEDSAVYLCASSLGGSADTQYFGPGTRLTVL.

This clonotype was observed many times. V and J are TRBV7-3 and TRBJ1-2; 9 bases fit TRBD1. Per the germline V gene, CDR1 is SGHTA and CDR2 is FQGTGA. J gave up 5 bases and V 5 bases, and 3 bases lay outside the gene matches. The CDR3 is made up of 13 amino acids. In DNA, the CDR3 is TGTGCCAGCAGCGGGGGACAGGGATATGGCTACACCTTC. The encoded protein is CASSGGQGYGYTF.

This clonotype was found many times. The V call is TRBV7-3, the J call TRBJ2-2; no reliable D call. The germline CDR1 and CDR2 sequences are SGHTA and FQGTGA. Between the trimmed V and J ends, which lost 2 bases and 2 bases, there was a span of 9 bases. The CDR3 has 15 amino acids. The CDR3 is CASSLSAVNTGELFF. CDR3 coding DNA: TGTGCCAGCAGCTTATCGGCCGTCAACACCGGGGAGCTGTTTTTT.

This clonotype was seen many times. CDR3 sequence: CASSLASGATEETQYF. CDR3 in DNA: TGCGCCAGCAGCTTGGCTTCCGGCGCGACAGAAGAGACCCAGTACTTC. The gene calls are TRBV5-1 and TRBJ2-5, with D possibly TRBD1 on 5 matching bases. This CDR3 is 16 amino acids long. V was shortened by 0 bases and J by 3 bases, with 15 bases between the two germline ends. Germline lookup yields CDR1 SGHRS and CDR2 YFSETQ. The full variable domain, with the rest looked up from reference TRBV5-1 and TRBJ2-5, is KAGVTQTPRYLIKTRGQQVTLSCSPISGHRSVSWYQQTPGQGLQFLFEYFSETQRNKGNFPGRFSGRQFSNSRSEMNVSTLELGDSALYLCASSLASGATEETQYFGPGTRLLVL.

This clonotype was observed at least ten times. V usage is TRBV6-6 and J usage is TRBJ1-5; no clear D gene. Looked up from germline, CDR1 is MNHNY and CDR2 is SVGAGI (reference sequence). The V end was cut by 0 bases, the J end by 7 bases, with 16 bases between. This CDR3 spans 16 amino acids. The DNA for the CDR3 is TGTGCCAGCAGTTACTCGTCTGCAGTAGATCTCCAGCCCCAGCATTTT. Residues: CASSYSSAVDLQPQHF.

V usage is TRBV30 and J usage is TRBJ2-5; no definite D call. V was clipped by 3 bases and J by 2 bases, with 4 bases between them. This CDR3 comprises 11 residues. Germline V gene sequence: CDR1 GTSNPN, CDR2 SVGIG (reference sequence). In nucleotides, the CDR3 is TGTGCCTGGAGGGGACAAGAGACCCAGTACTTC. Its protein product is CAWRGQETQYF.

This clonotype is labeled medium-sized. The chain uses TRBV28 and TRBJ1-1; a weak D match, TRBD1 (5 bases). The CDR3 loop spans 11 amino acids. CDR1 MDHEN and CDR2 SYDVKM come from the germline V gene. Trimming shortened V by 6 bases and J by 6 bases, and 8 bases separated the two germline ends. The CDR3 loop reads CASRGRPEAFF. CDR3 nucleotide sequence: TGTGCCAGCAGGGGGCGCCCTGAAGCTTTCTTT.

This clonotype was recorded at least ten times. The J gene is TRBJ1-6, the V gene TRBV18; D possibly corresponds to TRBD1 (6 bases). V shed 4 bases and J shed 6 bases, with 13 bases lying between them. The germline V gene encodes CDR1 KGHSH and CDR2 LQKENI. The CDR3 has 15 amino acids. CDR3 sequence reads: CASSQSTGLNSPLHF. For the CDR3, the DNA is TGTGCCAGCTCACAATCGACAGGTCTTAATTCACCCCTCCACTTT.

This clonotype has a handful of counts. The rearrangement links TRBV7-2 to TRBJ2-7; D not resolved. The V and J ends lost 5 bases and 7 bases respectively, with 18 bases between them. The germline gives CDR1 SGHTA, CDR2 FQGNSA. This CDR3 is 14 amino acids long. This CDR3 reads CASSRPSGRPEQYF. As DNA, the CDR3 is TGTGCCAGCAGCCGCCCGAGTGGGCGCCCGGAGCAGTACTTC.

This clonotype was recorded at least ten times. The V and J genes are TRBV18 and TRBJ1-1, with a possible D match to TRBD1 (5 bases). Trimming stripped 3 bases from V and 3 bases from J, with 14 bases between. Germline assignment: CDR1 KGHSH and CDR2 LQKENI. CDR3 length: 15 amino acids. CDR3 nucleotide sequence: TGTGCCAGCTCACCCCTCAAGGTAGGGGACACTGAAGCTTTCTTT. As protein: CASSPLKVGDTEAFF.